The 3 T cell receptor beta chains presented below share a single source sample, sequenced in a study of beta chain features in type 1 diabetes (dated 2018 in TCRdb). The paper's findings and limits, for the study overall: In all four CD4+ subsets, TCRB CDR3 length was moderately but significantly shorter in type 1 diabetes patients.

These TCRs' antigens remain unknown. Library preparation was by the immunoSEQ multiplex PCR assay. The entire amount of isolated RNA was reverse transcribed using the High Capacity cDNA Reverse Transcription Kit, so the sequenced TCRB transcripts were expressed ones. TCRdb obtained this table from immuneACCESS and retained in-frame rearrangements with V and J assigned. These tables miss some clones; where compared with another copy, unresolved V genes account for less than half of the shortfall, and the remainder is unexplained. The sample table records about 150,000 clones; roughly 8% of these occur just once. The top ten clonotypes cover 0.5% to 0.55% of the sample. Sequencing was performed on central memory CD4+ T cells from blood. The receptors derive from a man in his late teens or twenties with type 1 diabetes.

This chain connects TRBV7-9 to TRBJ2-7, with 7 bases matching TRBD1. Trimming cost V 3 bases and J 5 bases; bases outside gene matches: 10. The germline CDR1 and CDR2 sequences are SEHNR and FQNEAQ (reference sequence). The CDR3 consists of 15 residues. DNA for the CDR3: TGTGCCAGCAGCTTTCCCAACTTCGGGACAGACGAGCAGTACTTC. It specifies CASSFPNFGTDEQYF.

The chain recombines TRBV7-2 with TRBJ2-3; D possibly corresponds to TRBD1 (5 bases). V was trimmed by 7 bases and J by 0 bases, leaving 11 bases between them. The CDR3 runs to 14 residues. Germline V gene lookup returns CDR1 SGHTA and CDR2 FQGNSA. The CDR3: CASIPGLSTDTQYF. The CDR3 coding sequence is TGTGCCAGCATCCCAGGGCTTAGCACAGATACGCAGTATTTT.

This clone was seen repeatedly, ten times or more. The chain is built from TRBV11-2 and TRBJ2-1; possibly TRBD2 for D (5 bases). Germline lookup yields CDR1 SGHAT and CDR2 FQNNGV. The CDR3 runs 15 residues. The V end was cut by 7 bases, the J end by 11 bases, with 24 bases between. The DNA of the CDR3 is TGTGCCAGCACCGCCCAGGAGCGGTGGGTAGGGAAGCAGTTCTTC. It codes for CASTAQERWVGKQFF.